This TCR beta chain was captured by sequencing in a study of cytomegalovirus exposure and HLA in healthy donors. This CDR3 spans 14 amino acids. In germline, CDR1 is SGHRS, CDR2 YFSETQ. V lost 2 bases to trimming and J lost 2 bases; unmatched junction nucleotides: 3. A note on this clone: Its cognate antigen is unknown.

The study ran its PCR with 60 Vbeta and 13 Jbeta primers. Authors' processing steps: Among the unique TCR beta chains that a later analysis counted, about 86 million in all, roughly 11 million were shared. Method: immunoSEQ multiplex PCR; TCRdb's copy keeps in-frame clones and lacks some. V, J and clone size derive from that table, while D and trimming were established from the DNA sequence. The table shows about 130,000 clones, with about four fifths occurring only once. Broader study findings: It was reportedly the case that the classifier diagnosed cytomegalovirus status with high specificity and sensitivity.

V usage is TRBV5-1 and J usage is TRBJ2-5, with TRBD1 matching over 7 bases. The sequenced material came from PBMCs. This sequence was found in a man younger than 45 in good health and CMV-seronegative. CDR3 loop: CASSFGQVQETQYF. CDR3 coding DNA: TGCGCCAGCAGCTTCGGACAGGTACAAGAGACCCAGTACTTC.